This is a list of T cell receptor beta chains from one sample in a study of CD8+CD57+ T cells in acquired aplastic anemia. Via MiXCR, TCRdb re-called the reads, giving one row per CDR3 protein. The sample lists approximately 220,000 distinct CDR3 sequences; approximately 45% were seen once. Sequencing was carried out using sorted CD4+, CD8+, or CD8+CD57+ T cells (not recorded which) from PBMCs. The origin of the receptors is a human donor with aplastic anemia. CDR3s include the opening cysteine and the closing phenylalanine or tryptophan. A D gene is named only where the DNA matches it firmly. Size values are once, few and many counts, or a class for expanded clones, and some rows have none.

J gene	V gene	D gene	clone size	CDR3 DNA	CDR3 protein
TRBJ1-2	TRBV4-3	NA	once	TGCGCCAGCAGCCAAGCCAGGGACCGTTGGTATGGCTACACCTTC	CASSQARDRWYGYTF
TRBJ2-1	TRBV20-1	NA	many	TGCAGTGCTAGAGACCGCCAACGTTATGAGCAGTTCTTC	CSARDRQRYEQFF
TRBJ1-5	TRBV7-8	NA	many	TGTGCCAGCAGCTCAGACGGGAATAGCAATCAGCCCCAGCATTTT	CASSSDGNSNQPQHF
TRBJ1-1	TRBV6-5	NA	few	TGTGCCAGCAGTTACTCCAGGATCACTGAAGCTTTCTTT	CASSYSRITEAFF
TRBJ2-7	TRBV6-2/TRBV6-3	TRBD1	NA	TGTGCCAGCAATCTAAGGGACAGGTCCCTTCTCGGCGAGCAGTACTTC	CASNLRDRSLLGEQYF
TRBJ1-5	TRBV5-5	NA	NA	TGTGCCAGCAGCGGCGGGACACCTTATAGCAATCAGCCCCAGCATTTT	CASSGGTPYSNQPQHF
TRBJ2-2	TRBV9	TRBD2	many	TGTGCCAGCACATCGGGAGGCGGGGCCGGGGAGCTGTTTTTT	CASTSGGGAGELFF
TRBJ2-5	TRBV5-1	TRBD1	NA	TGCGCCAGCAGCTTGTCGGGACAGGCACAAGAGACCCAGTACTTC	CASSLSGQAQETQYF
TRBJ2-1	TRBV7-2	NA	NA	TGTGCCAGCAGCTTTGCACAGGGAGCTTACAATGAGCAGTTCTTC	CASSFAQGAYNEQFF
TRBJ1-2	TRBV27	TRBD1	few	TGTGCCAGCAGTACCCGGGACAGGACGAGGGGGATATATGGCTACACCTTC	CASSTRDRTRGIYGYTF
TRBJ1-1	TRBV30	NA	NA	TGTGCCTGGAGTCGGGCAGGAGCGAACACTGAAGCTTTCTTT	CAWSRAGANTEAFF
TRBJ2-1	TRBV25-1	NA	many	TGTGCCAGCGGCGATAGCGTGGGCAACAATGAGCAGTTCTTC	CASGDSVGNNEQFF
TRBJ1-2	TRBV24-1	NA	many	TGTGCCACCAGTGTGGGGGACGGCTATGGCTACACCTTC	CATSVGDGYGYTF
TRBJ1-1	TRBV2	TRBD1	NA	TGTGCCAGCAGCTCGGACAGGGACCTCGACACTGAAGCTTCCTTT	CASSSDRDLDTEASF
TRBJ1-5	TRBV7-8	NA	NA	TGTGCCAGCAGGGCCGACAGCCGCCTAACGGGCAATCAGCCCCAGCATTTT	CASRADSRLTGNQPQHF
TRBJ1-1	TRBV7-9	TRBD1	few	TGTGCCAGCGGGGGCCCGGGACAGGGGACTGAAGCTTTCTTT	CASGGPGQGTEAFF
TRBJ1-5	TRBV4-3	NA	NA	TGCGCCAGCAGCCAAGGGTGGGGCTACGAGCAGCCCCAGCATTTT	CASSQGWGYEQPQHF
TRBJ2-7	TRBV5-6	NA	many	TGTGCCAGCAGCTTGGACAGGGAGGATTTCGAGCAGTACTTC	CASSLDREDFEQYF
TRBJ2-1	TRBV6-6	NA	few	TGTGCCAGCAGGAGGTCTGGACTCTACAATGAGCAGTTCTTC	CASRRSGLYNEQFF
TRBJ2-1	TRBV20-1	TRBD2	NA	TGCAGTGCTTGCTGTAGCGGGGGGGCGTACAATGAGCAGTTCTTC	CSACCSGGAYNEQFF
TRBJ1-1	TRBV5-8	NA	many	TGTGCCAGCAGCTATGAGAACACTGAAGCTTTCTTT	CASSYENTEAFF
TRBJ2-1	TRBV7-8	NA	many	TGTGCCAGCAGCGAACTAACCTACAATGAGCAGTTCTTC	CASSELTYNEQFF